This T cell receptor (beta chain) was captured in a study of vaccination and CD4 T cells after COVID-19. For the study at large: The convalescent group had six males, four females, seven Caucasians, two Asians, one multiracial. From HCoV-229E, HCoV-OC43, HCoV-NL63 and SARS-CoV-2, overlapping spike peptides were used to stimulate the cells.

Regarding treatment: roughly 10-day PBMC culture with coronavirus spike peptide pools or control peptides (ViraFEST assay). After expanding antigen-specific T cells with peptide pools, ViraFEST sequenced their TCRs. Sequenced with the Oncomine TCR Beta short-read assay was DNA taken from cultured CD4+ T cells. TCRdb recomputed calls from the PCR reads with MiXCR, one row per CDR3 protein. The sample has about 20,000 distinct CDR3 sequences; 60% are singletons. As regards this clonotype: Its antigen is still unknown.

The specimen was CD4+ T cells from blood, cultured in vitro, collected after SARS-CoV-2 vaccination. This receptor was taken from a human donor who had recovered from COVID-19.

The CDR3 region is CSVEVTGAKTQYF. The CDR3 nucleotides read TGCAGCGTTGAAGTGACAGGGGCAAAGACCCAGTACTTC. This chain connects TRBV29-1 to TRBJ2-5; TRBD1 agrees at 8 bases. CDR1 and CDR2 from the germline V gene are SQVTM and ANQGSEA. V shed 1 base, J shed 6 bases, and the junction held 4 bases outside the gene matches. CDR3 length: 13 amino acids.